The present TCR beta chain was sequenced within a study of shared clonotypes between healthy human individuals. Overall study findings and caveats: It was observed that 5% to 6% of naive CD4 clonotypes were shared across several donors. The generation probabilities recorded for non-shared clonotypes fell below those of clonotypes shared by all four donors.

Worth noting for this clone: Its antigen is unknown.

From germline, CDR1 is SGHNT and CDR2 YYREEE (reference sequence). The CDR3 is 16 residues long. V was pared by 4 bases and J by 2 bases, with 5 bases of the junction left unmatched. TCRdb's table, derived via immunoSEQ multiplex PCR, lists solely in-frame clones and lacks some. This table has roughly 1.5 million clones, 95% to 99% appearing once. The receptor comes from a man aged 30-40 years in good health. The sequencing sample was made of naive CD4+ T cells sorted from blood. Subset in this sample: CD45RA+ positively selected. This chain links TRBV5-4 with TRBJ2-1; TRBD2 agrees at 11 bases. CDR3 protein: CASSTSGSPPYNEQFF. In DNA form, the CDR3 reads TGTGCCAGCAGCACTAGCGGGAGTCCGCCCTACAATGAGCAGTTCTTC.